These 17 T cell receptor beta chains came from one sample sequenced in a study of tumor and adjacent non-tumor tissue in lung cancer. TCRbeta libraries were built with three rounds of nested PCR, modified from ARM-PCR. TCRdb re-derived calls from the multiplex PCR reads in MiXCR, one entry per CDR3 protein. The sample records 65,000 to 85,000 distinct CDR3 sequences, around 76% being singletons. RNA was extracted from bulk tissue without any cell sorting. Distant lung tissue was collected more than 3 cm away from the tumor edge. The specimen was distant non-tumor lung tissue. The receptors shown here come from a man aged 55 to 70 with non-small cell lung cancer.

Of note for this clonotype: The junction differs from germline at one of its ends, possibly a read error. The chain combines TRBV6-5 with TRBJ2-3; D gene ambiguous. There are 14 residues in the CDR3. From germline, CDR1 is MNHEY and CDR2 SVGAGI. In nucleotides, the CDR3 is TGTGCCGGCAATCCACTGGGCATTGGGGATACTCAGTATTTT. Protein sequence: CAGNPLGIGDTQYF.

With respect to this clonotype: The junction departs from germline at one end; a sequencing error may be responsible. The rearrangement uses TRBV10-2 and TRBJ1-5; TRBD1 might be the D (5 bases). The V gene's germline CDR1 is WSHSY and CDR2 SAAADI. The CDR3 extends over 16 amino acids. The CDR3 nucleotides read TGCGCCAGCAGTGATAAGGGAGGGGAGCTAAGTCAGCCCCAACATTTT. Protein sequence: CASSDKGGELSQPQHF.

This clonotype was observed once. Because the CDR3's place on the DNA is in doubt, the DNA is left out and the CDR3 is given as listed by TCRdb. This rearrangement joins TRBV29-1 to TRBJ1-2; the table's D call TRBD1 went unverified against the DNA. The CDR3 spans 14 residues, counting both ends. Germline values: CDR1 SQVTM, CDR2 ANQGSEA. CDR3 amino acids: CSAVRDSLSYGCTF.

This clonotype was observed a few times. One junction end disagrees with the germline gene, perhaps due to a read error. The gene calls are TRBV7-9 and TRBJ2-5; tentative D call: TRBD2 (6 bases). Germline loops: CDR1 SEHNR, CDR2 FQNEAQ (reference sequence). This CDR3 spans 15 amino acids. The CDR3 reads CASSLSAGRGETQYF. Written as DNA, the CDR3 is TGTGCCAGCAGCCTCTCGGCGGGAAGGGGTGAGACCCAATACTTC.

This clonotype was picked up many times. The chain carries TRBV21-1 and TRBJ1-1; the DNA was not used to check the table's D call, TRBD1. TRBV21-1 is a listed pseudogene. This CDR3 comprises 22 residues. The CDR3 is CASSKALSLWGQGGIWGTEAFF. CDR3 coding DNA: TGTGCCAGCAGCAAAGCGCTGTCTCTTTGGGGCCAGGGGGGAATCTGGGGCACTGAAGCTTTCTTT.

This clonotype occurred many times. This sequence joins TRBV5-5 and TRBJ2-1; tentatively, D is TRBD1 or TRBD2 (5 bases each). Germline lookup yields CDR1 SGHKS and CDR2 YYEKEE (reference sequence). CDR3 length equals 15 residues. V lost 0 bases and J 12 bases, leaving 19 bases between the germline ends. CDR3 protein: CASSLDGTVAEWQFF. CDR3 DNA: TGTGCCAGCAGCTTGGATGGGACGGTCGCGGAGTGGCAGTTCTTC.

A word on this clonotype: Germline is not matched at one junction end, which may reflect a read error. The chain joins TRBV11-2 to TRBJ2-1; TRBD1 might be the D (5 bases). This CDR3 contains 15 residues. CDR1 SGHAT and CDR2 FQNNGV come from the germline V gene. CDR3 nucleotides: TGTGCCAACAGCCTACCCGCTGCAGGGTTAAATAAGCAGTTCTTC. Translated, it gives CANSLPAAGLNKQFF.

Remarks on this clonotype: A much larger clone differs by one base, so this may be a read error. As the CDR3 is not closed by the conserved phenylalanine or tryptophan, this likely results from a read error. V and J are TRBV6-5 and TRBJ2-1; D is unclear. Germline CDR1 MNHEY, CDR2 SVGAGI. V dropped 4 bases and J dropped 3 bases, with 10 bases sitting between them. The CDR3 runs 14 residues. The CDR3 loop reads CASSSNMDYNEQFL. In DNA form, the CDR3 reads TGTGCCAGCAGTTCTAACATGGACTACAATGAGCAGTTCCTC.

This clonotype showed up many times. This chain joins TRBV6-5 and TRBJ2-7, with 7 bases matching TRBD2. The CDR3 totals 15 residues. CDR1 and CDR2 (germline): MNHEY, SVGAGI. V was pared by 0 bases and J by 6 bases, with 8 bases of the junction left unmatched. The CDR3 region has the DNA TGTGCCAGCAGTTACTCGAGGAGGGAGGGATCCGAGCAGTACTTC. This encodes CASSYSRREGSEQYF.

Comment on this clonotype: The junction shows a germline mismatch at one end, possibly a read error. V usage is TRBV28 and J usage is TRBJ2-3, with 7 bases matching TRBD1. This CDR3 comprises 15 residues. CDR1 MDHEN and CDR2 SYDVKM come from the germline V gene. CDR3 amino acids: CASSQETGRPDTQFF. As DNA, the CDR3 is TGTGCCAGTAGCCAGGAGACAGGGCGCCCAGATACGCAGTTTTTT.

At least ten counts were recorded for this clonotype. This chain links TRBV28 with TRBJ2-1; 9 positions agree with TRBD2. There are 15 residues in the CDR3. The ends lost 5 bases at V and 1 base at J; junction bases unmatched: 3. The germline CDR1 and CDR2 sequences are MDHEN and SYDVKM. The DNA of the CDR3 is TGTGCCAGCAGTGGGACTAGCCGTTCCTACAATGAGCAGTTCTTC. Translating it yields CASSGTSRSYNEQFF.

This chain uses TRBV13 with TRBJ1-1; D gene unclear. CDR3 length equals 14 residues. Trimming cost V 8 bases and J 5 bases, with 18 bases left between them. Germline assignment: CDR1 PRHDT and CDR2 FYEKMQ (reference sequence). The CDR3 sequence is CASCLSTTDTEAFF. As DNA, the CDR3 is TGTGCCAGCTGCCTCTCTACAACTGATACTGAAGCTTTCTTT.

Worth noting for this clonotype: Just one base apart from a much larger clone, this may be a read error. The chain combines TRBV7-9 with TRBJ2-1; D possibly uses TRBD1 or TRBD2 (7 bases each). The CDR3 totals 15 residues. CDR1 is SEHNR and CDR2 is FQNEAQ in the germline V gene (reference sequence). CDR3 loop: CASFDAGGAYNEHFF. The CDR3 DNA reads TGTGCCAGCTTCGATGCAGGGGGGGCTTACAATGAGCACTTCTTC.

In the case of this clonotype: One end of the junction varies from germline; a read error may be responsible. The chain combines TRBV10-1 with TRBJ2-6; 7 bases are shared with TRBD1. Germline V gene data show CDR1 as WNHNN and CDR2 as SYGVQD (reference sequence). This CDR3 contains 16 residues. The chain's CDR3 is CVSSPGQSGGANVLNF. The CDR3 DNA reads TGCGTCAGCAGTCCGGGACAGTCAGGTGGGGCCAACGTCCTAAATTTC.

Details on this clonotype: This sequence may be a read error, since a much larger clone differs from it by one base. The chain couples TRBV20-1 to TRBJ2-1; D is unclear. The CDR3 has 14 residues. V gave up 6 bases and J gave up 6 bases, with 18 bases separating them. Germline CDR1 reads DFQATT; CDR2 reads SNEGSKA (reference sequence). The CDR3 bases are TGCAGTGCCTCCCGGCAAGCCCTCGGCAATGAGCAGTTCTTC. Encoded protein: CSASRQALGNEQFF.

This clonotype was seen repeatedly, ten times or more. This sequence joins TRBV7-6 and TRBJ2-7; weak D call: TRBD1 (5 bases). In germline, CDR1 is SGHVS, CDR2 FNYEAQ. V lost 2 bases and J lost 2, with 10 bases in between. The length of the CDR3 is 14 residues. The DNA of the CDR3 is TGTGCCAGCAGCTTATTTACAGGCCCCTACGAGCAGTACTTC. Its protein is CASSLFTGPYEQYF.

Details on this clonotype: At one of its ends the junction is not consistent with the germline gene, which may arise from a read error. The rearrangement uses TRBV29-1 and TRBJ2-3; D is uncertain. Germline CDR1 and CDR2: SQVTM and ANQGSEA. The CDR3 has 13 residues. The chain's CDR3 is CSAEGIVTDAQYF. CDR3 nucleotide sequence: TGCAGCGCTGAAGGGATAGTCACAGATGCGCAGTATTTT.